The T cell receptor (beta chain) under discussion was sequenced for a study of memory CD4+ T cells and cytomegalovirus serostatus. As for the study in general: Donors were healthy Belgian adults, fewer than ten CMV seropositive and about two dozen seronegative.

Repertoires were generated with immunoSEQ multiplex PCR, while TCRdb's copy carries only in-frame clones and drops some. The table shows roughly 49,000 clones, with under 90% occurring only once. CDR3 size: 15 residues. The trim removed 1 base at V and 7 bases at J, leaving 7 bases unmatched. Germline CDR1 is SEHNR and CDR2 is FQNEAQ (reference sequence). Single viable CD3+CD4+CD8-CD45RO+ cells were sorted as the memory CD4+ T cells. Serum IgG to CMV pp150, pp28, p38 and p52 defined serostatus. Sequences were obtained from memory CD4+ T cells from blood. The TCR was taken from an adult in good health and CMV-seronegative. The chain couples TRBV7-9 to TRBJ1-1, with 9 bases identical to TRBD1. As DNA, the CDR3 is TGTGCCAGCAGCTTAGGTACAGGGGGCAGGGGTGAAGCTTTCTTT. It specifies CASSLGTGGRGEAFF.